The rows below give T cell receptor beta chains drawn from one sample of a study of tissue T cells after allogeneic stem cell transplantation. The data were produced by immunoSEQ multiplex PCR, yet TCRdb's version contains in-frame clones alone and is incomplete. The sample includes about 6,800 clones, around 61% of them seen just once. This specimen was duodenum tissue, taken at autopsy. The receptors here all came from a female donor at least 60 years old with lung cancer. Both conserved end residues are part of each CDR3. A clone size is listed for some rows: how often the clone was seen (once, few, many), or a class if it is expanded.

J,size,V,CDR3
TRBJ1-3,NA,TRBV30,CAWSVGQAYSGNTIYF
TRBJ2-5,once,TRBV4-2,CASSSGLEETQYF
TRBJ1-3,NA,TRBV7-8,CASSLSGNTAGNTIYF
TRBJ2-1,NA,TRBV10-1,CASSEQGSPYNEQFF
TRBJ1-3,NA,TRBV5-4,CASSPTIDGNTIYF
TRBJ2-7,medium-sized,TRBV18,CASSPQGTQSSEQYF
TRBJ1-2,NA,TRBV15,CATSFGAGTGAGYTF
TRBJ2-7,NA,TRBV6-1,CASSDSGGAETYEQYF
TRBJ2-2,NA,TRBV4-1,CASSQENEGPGGELFF
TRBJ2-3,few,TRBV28,CASSSSGSRGVTDTQYF
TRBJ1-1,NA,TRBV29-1,CSELTGGNTEAFF
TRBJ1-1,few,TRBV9,CASSVVGALDTEAFF
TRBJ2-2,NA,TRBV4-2,CASSLRDGTGELFF
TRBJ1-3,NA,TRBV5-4,CASSLGGVKGNTIYF
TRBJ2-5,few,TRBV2,CASSGQATGETQYF
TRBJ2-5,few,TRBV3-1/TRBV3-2,CASSHSSRHIGETQYF
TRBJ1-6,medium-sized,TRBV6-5,CASSIPGIYNSPLHF
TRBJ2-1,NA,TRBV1,CTSRRMGGVVIPGNNEQFF
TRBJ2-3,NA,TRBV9,CASSDGGVPDTQYF
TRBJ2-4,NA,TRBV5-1,CASSAGGSRNIQYF
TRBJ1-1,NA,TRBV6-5,CASRGRGSTEAFF
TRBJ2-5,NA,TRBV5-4,CASSWMGGEYF
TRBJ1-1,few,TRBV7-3,CASSLTAGLNTEAFF
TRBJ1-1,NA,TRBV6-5,CASKEGGWTEAFF
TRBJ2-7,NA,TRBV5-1,CASSLGGLAHEQYF
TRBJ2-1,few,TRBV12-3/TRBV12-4,CASSFRGIGEQFF
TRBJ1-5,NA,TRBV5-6,CASSLWAGMNQPQHF
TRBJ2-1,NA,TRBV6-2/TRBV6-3,CASSYSGARGYNEQFF
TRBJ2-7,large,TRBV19,CASSLQGTGSYEQYF
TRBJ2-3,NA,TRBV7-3,CASSFEGGTQYF
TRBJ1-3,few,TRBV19,CASPGNTAGNTIYF
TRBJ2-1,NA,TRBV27,CASSLSSGRGWNEQFF
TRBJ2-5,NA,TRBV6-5,CASRIAGSSQYF
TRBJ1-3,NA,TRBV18,CASSPDRAGNTIYF
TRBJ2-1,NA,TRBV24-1,CATSAGPRSGDNNEQFF
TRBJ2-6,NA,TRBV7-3,CASSFGDGANVLTF